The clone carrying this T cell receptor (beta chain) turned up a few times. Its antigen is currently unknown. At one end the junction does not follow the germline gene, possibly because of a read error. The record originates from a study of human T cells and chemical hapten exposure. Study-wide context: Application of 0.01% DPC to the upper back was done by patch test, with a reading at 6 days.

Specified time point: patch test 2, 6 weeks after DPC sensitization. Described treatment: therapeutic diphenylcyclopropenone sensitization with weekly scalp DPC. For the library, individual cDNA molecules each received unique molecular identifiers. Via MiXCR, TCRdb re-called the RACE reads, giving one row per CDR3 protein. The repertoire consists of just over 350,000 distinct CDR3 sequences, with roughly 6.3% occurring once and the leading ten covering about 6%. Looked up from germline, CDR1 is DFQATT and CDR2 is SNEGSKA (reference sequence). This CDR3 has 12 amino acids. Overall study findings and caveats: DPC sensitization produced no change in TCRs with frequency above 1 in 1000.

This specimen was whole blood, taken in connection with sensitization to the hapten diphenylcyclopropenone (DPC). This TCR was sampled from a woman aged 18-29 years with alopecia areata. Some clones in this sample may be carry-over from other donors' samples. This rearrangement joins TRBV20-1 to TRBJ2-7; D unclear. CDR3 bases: TGCAGTGCTACCCGGAGAGGACCGGACGCCCGATTC. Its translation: CSATRRGPDARF.